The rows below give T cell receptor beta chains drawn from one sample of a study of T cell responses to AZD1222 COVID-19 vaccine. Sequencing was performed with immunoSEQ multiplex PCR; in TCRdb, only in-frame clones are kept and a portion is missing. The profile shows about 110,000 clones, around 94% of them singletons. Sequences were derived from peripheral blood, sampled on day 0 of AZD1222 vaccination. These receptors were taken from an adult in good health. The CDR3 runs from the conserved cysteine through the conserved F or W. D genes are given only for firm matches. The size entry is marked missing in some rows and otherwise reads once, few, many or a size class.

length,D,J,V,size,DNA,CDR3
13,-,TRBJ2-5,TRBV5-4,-,TGTGCCAGCAGCTTGGACCCGTCAGGGACCCAGTACTTC,CASSLDPSGTQYF
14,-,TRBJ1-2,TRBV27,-,TGTGCCAGCAGTTTTAGGCGCGGGAGCTATGGCTACACCTTC,CASSFRRGSYGYTF
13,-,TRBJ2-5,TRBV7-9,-,TGTGCCAGCAGCCTGGGACACCAAGAGACCCAGTACTTC,CASSLGHQETQYF
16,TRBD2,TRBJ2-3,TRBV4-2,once,TGTGCCAGCAGCCAAGAGCCGCTAGCGGACGCAGATACGCAGTATTTT,CASSQEPLADADTQYF
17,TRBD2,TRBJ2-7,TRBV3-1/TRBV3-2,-,TGTGCCAGCAGACAAAACCCCGGGACTAGCGGGGAATTACTACTGCACTTC,CASRQNPGTSGELLLHF
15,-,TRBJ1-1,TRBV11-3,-,TGTGCCAGCAGCTTACCGGGGGCTTTGAACACTGAAGCTTTCTTT,CASSLPGALNTEAFF
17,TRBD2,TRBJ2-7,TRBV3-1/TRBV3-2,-,TGTGCCAGCAGCCAAGATCCTTTGCGGGGGATAAGATACGAGCAGTACTTC,CASSQDPLRGIRYEQYF
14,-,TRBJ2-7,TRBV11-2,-,TGTGCCAGCAGCTTAGATCGTCAGGCCCACGAGCAGTACTTC,CASSLDRQAHEQYF
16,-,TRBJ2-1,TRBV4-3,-,TGCGCCAGCAGCCAAGGTAAAGGGGCGTTATCGGATGAGCAGTTCTTC,CASSQGKGALSDEQFF
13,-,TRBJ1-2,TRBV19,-,TGTGCCAGTAGTAATGGAATTAACTATGGCTACACCTTC,CASSNGINYGYTF
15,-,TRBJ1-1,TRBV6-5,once,TGTGCCAGCAGTCGGGACCCGTTAAAGAACACTGAAGCTTTCTTT,CASSRDPLKNTEAFF
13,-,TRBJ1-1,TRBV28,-,TGTGCCAGCAGTGACCCCAGGGGCTGGAAAGCTTTCTTT,CASSDPRGWKAFF
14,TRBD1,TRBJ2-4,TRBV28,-,TGTGCCAGCAACAGGGGCTCCCTTGGTAACATTCAGTACTTC,CASNRGSLGNIQYF
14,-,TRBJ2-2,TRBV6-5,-,TGTGCCACCCGAGGGGGGGAACATACCGGGGAGCTGTTTTTT,CATRGGEHTGELFF
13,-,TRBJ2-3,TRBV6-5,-,TGTGCCAGCAGAATACAGGGACCAGATACGCAGTATTTT,CASRIQGPDTQYF
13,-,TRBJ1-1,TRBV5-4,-,TGTGCCAGCAGCCCAAGGGGGAACGCTGAAGCTTTCTTT,CASSPRGNAEAFF
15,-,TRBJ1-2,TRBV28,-,TGTGCCAGCAGTGGGACATGGCCATATAACTATGGCTACACCTTC,CASSGTWPYNYGYTF
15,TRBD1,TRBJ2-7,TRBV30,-,TGTGCCTGGAGTCGAGGACAGGGGGCTCCCTACGAGCAGTACTTC,CAWSRGQGAPYEQYF
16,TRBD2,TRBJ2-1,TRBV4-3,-,TGCGCCAGCAGCGGGGGCTCTAGCGGGGGATTGAATGAGCAGTTCTTC,CASSGGSSGGLNEQFF
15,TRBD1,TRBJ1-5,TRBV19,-,TGTGCCAGTACCCTGACAGGGGAAAGCAATCAGCCCCAGCATTTT,CASTLTGESNQPQHF
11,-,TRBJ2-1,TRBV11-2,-,TGTGCCAGCAGCTTAGTCAATGAGCAGTTCTTC,CASSLVNEQFF
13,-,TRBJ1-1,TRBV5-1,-,TGCGCCAGCAGTCCGGGGGTGAACACTGAAGCTTTCTTT,CASSPGVNTEAFF
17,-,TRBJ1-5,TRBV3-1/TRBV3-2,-,TGTGCCAGCAGCCAAGACCCCAGGGGTTTTGGGAATCAGCCCCAGCATTTT,CASSQDPRGFGNQPQHF
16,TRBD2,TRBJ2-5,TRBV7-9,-,TGTGCCAGCAGCTCTTCTAGCGGGGGGGCTCTGGAGACCCAGTACTTC,CASSSSSGGALETQYF
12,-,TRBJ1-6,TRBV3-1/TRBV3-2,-,TGTGCCAGCAGCCATCCCCCGGGACCCCTCCACTTT,CASSHPPGPLHF
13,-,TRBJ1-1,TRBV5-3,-,TGTGCCAGAAGCCCCGCGAGGTGGACTGAAGCTTTCTTT,CARSPARWTEAFF
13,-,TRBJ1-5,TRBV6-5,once,TGTGCCAGCAGTTCGTGGGGTATCCAGCCCCAGCATTTT,CASSSWGIQPQHF
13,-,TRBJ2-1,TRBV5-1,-,TGCGCCAGCAGCTTTCGTCGGGACAATGAGCAGTTCTTC,CASSFRRDNEQFF
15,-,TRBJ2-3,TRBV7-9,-,TGTGCCAGCAGCCCGGGTAGCGAGCGCCTAAATACGCAGTATTTT,CASSPGSERLNTQYF
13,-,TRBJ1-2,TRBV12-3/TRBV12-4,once,TGTGCCAGCAGTTTGGAGGGTTCCGATGGCTACACCTTC,CASSLEGSDGYTF
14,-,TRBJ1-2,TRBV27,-,TGTGCCAGCAGTTTAGGACGCAACATGTATTTCTACACCTTC,CASSLGRNMYFYTF
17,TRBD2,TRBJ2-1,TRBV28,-,TGTGCCAGCAGTTTTTACGTAGCGGGAGGATATTACAATGAGCAGTTCTTC,CASSFYVAGGYYNEQFF
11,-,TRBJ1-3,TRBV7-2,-,TGTGCCAGCAGATGGGGAAACACCATATATTTT,CASRWGNTIYF
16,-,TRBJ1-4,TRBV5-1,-,TGCGCCAGCAGCTTGGGAGTTTCGAGGTCTGATGAAAAACTGTTTTTT,CASSLGVSRSDEKLFF
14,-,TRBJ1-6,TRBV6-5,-,TGTGCCAGCATTATTCCATCCGAGGGTTCACCCCTCCACTTT,CASIIPSEGSPLHF
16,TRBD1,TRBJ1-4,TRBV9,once,TGTGCCAGCAGCGTAAATACAGGGGGCACTAATGAAAAACTGTTTTTT,CASSVNTGGTNEKLFF
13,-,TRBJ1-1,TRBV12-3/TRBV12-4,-,TGTGCCAGCAGTCCCTCTTATATAGCTGAAGCTTTCTTT,CASSPSYIAEAFF
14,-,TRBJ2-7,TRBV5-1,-,TGCGCCAGCAGCTTGGATTACCTAGCCTACGAGCAGTACTTC,CASSLDYLAYEQYF
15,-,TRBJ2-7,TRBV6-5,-,TGTGCCAGCAGTTATAGTGGCAGAAGAAATTACGAGCAGTACTTC,CASSYSGRRNYEQYF
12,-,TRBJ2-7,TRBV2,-,TGTGCCAGCAAGGCTCAGGTGAGGGAGCAGTACTTC,CASKAQVREQYF
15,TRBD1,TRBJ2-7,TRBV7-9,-,TGTGCCAGCAGCTTGGCGGACAGGGAGTCCTACGAGCAGTACTTC,CASSLADRESYEQYF
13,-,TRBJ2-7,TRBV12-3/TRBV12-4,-,TGTGCCAGCAGTTTTTCCGGGTACTCGGGGCAGTACTTC,CASSFSGYSGQYF
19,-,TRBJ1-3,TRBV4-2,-,TGTGCCAGCAGCCAAGATCCCAACTTGAGGGGGAGCTCTGGAAACACCATATATTTT,CASSQDPNLRGSSGNTIYF
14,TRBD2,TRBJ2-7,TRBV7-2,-,TGTGCCAGCAGCCAGACTAGCGGGGGGGTCGAGCAGTACTTC,CASSQTSGGVEQYF
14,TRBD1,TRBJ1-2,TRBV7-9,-,TGTGCCAGCAGCTTAGCTGAGGGGACAGGGAATTCATACTTC,CASSLAEGTGNSYF
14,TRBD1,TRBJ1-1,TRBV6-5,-,TGTGCCAGCAGTCAGGACAGGGGGAGCGCTGAAGCTTTCTTT,CASSQDRGSAEAFF
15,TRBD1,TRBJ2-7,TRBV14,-,TGTGCCAGCAGCTCGTACAGGGGGAGAAGGAGCGAGCAGTACTTC,CASSSYRGRRSEQYF
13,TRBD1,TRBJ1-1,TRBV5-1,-,TGCGCCAGCAGCTTGGCCGGGGACAGCGAAGCTTTCTTT,CASSLAGDSEAFF
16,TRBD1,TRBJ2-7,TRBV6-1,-,TGTGCCAGCAGTGGAGGTACGGGACAGGGGATTTACGAGCAGTACTTC,CASSGGTGQGIYEQYF
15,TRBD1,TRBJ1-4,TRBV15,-,TGTGCCACCAGCAATCAGGGGGGGATGGACGAAAAACTGTTTTTT,CATSNQGGMDEKLFF
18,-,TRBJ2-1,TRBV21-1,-,TGTGCCAGCAGCAAAAATGGCCCCTCTAGCGGGTTTTCGGATGAGCAGTTCTTC,CASSKNGPSSGFSDEQFF
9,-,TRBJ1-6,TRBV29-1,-,TGCAGCCTAGATTCACCCCTCCACTTT,CSLDSPLHF
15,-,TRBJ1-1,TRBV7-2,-,TGTGCCAGCAGCTTAGTTGAAGGTGGGAACACTGAAGCTTTCTTT,CASSLVEGGNTEAFF